Listed here are 13 T cell receptor beta chains from one sample, sequenced in a study of low-dose radiotherapy and immunotherapy resistance in tumors. For amplifying TCRs, the PCR ran for about 20 cycles with Phusion, which was used together with a constant-region primer and the adapter on the V primers. TCRdb re-analysed the reads in MiXCR, keeping a single row per CDR3 protein. The repertoire holds 50,000 or so distinct CDR3 sequences, with around 34% as singletons. Time point given: after trial treatment. Treatment described: LDRT plus nivolumab, ipilimumab, low-dose cyclophosphamide and aspirin (RACIN trial). The sample here was PBMCs, taken after low-dose radiotherapy plus immunotherapy. The receptor set was obtained from a male donor with rectosigmoid adenocarcinoma.

In this sample, this clonotype turned up many times. The CDR3 here is CASSLASGTGRNEQFF. In DNA, the CDR3 is TGTGCCAGCAGCTTGGCCTCCGGGACAGGGAGGAATGAGCAGTTCTTC. The chain combines TRBV7-2 with TRBJ2-1, with 9 positions matching TRBD1. The CDR3 length is 16 residues. The ends lost 3 bases at V and 7 bases at J; junction bases unmatched: 10. Germline V lookup: CDR1 SGHTA, CDR2 FQGNSA.

This chain links TRBV11-2 with TRBJ2-7, with 9 positions matching TRBD1. The germline V gene has CDR1 SGHAT and CDR2 FQNNGV. Trimming at V came to 4 bases and at J to 5 bases, leaving 3 bases not matched to a gene. The CDR3 covers 13 residues. The CDR3 loop reads CASSYRGLDEQYF. CDR3 DNA: TGTGCCAGCAGCTACAGGGGGCTTGACGAGCAGTACTTC.

A remark on this clonotype: Because the CDR3's place on the DNA is in doubt, the DNA is left out and the CDR3 is given as listed by TCRdb. V is TRBV7-3 and J is TRBJ2-2; TRBD1, the D gene given by the table, was not confirmed from the DNA. Looked up from germline, CDR1 is SGHTA and CDR2 is FQGTGA. The CDR3 comprises 16 residues, both ends counted. CDR3 sequence reads: CASSLGGGDTGELFFF.

The table lists this clonotype with many counts. This sequence joins TRBV24-1 and TRBJ2-1; 9 bases are a match to TRBD1. This CDR3 has 15 residues. Losses at the gene ends were 2 bases for V and 8 bases for J; bases not matched to a gene: 6. Per germline, CDR1 KGHDR and CDR2 SFDVKD. Here the CDR3 reads CATSDWDRDWHEQFF. The CDR3 nucleotides are TGTGCCACCAGTGATTGGGACAGGGATTGGCATGAGCAGTTCTTC.

Comment on this clonotype: Just one base apart from a much larger clone, this may be a read error. Since the CDR3 does not end with the conserved phenylalanine or tryptophan, this likely comes from a read error. The CDR3 DNA reads as TGTGCCAGCGGGTTAGGTTTATACACTGAAGCTTTCTGT. This translates into CASGLGLYTEAFC. The chain carries TRBV27 and TRBJ1-1; D is unclear. Germline CDR1 MNHEY, CDR2 SMNVEV (reference sequence). The CDR3 totals 13 residues. Trimming stripped 8 bases from V and 3 bases from J, with 13 bases between.

The rearrangement uses TRBV6-1 and TRBJ2-5, with 8 bases fitting TRBD1. This CDR3 contains 15 residues. Germline V lookup: CDR1 MNHNS, CDR2 SASEGT. V shed 7 bases and J 5 bases; nucleotides not matched to a gene: 12. In DNA, the CDR3 is TGTGCCAGCACCCTCGGACAGGGAGGCTGGGAGACCCAGTACTTC. Protein: CASTLGQGGWETQYF.

The chain has TRBV12-3 or TRBV12-4 and TRBJ2-1; D might be TRBD1 (6 bases). The V and J ends lost 1 base and 8 bases respectively, with 12 bases between them. The CDR3 is made up of 14 amino acids. CDR3 amino acids: CASSLGGQPHEQFF. In nucleotides, the CDR3 is TGTGCCAGCAGTTTAGGGGGACAACCCCATGAGCAGTTCTTC.

This clonotype is deemed medium-sized (0.01 to 0.1%). V usage is TRBV6-2 or TRBV6-3 and J usage is TRBJ2-3, with TRBD1 matching over 9 bases. The length of the CDR3 is 16 residues. Germline CDR1 reads MNHEY; CDR2 reads SVGEGT. The J segment lost 6 bases and the V segment lost 5 bases, leaving 12 bases of the junction unmatched. The CDR3 DNA reads TGTGCCAGCAGTGGAACCGGGACAGGGTCCAGGGATACGCAGTATTTT. Its protein is CASSGTGTGSRDTQYF.

This clonotype was seen only a few times. The genes are TRBV28 and TRBJ1-1; D possibly corresponds to TRBD1 (6 bases). The V and J ends lost 1 base and 5 bases respectively, with 8 bases between them. Per the germline V gene, CDR1 is MDHEN and CDR2 is SYDVKM. This CDR3 has 13 residues. CDR3 loop: CASSLLQGTEAFF. The CDR3 DNA reads TGTGCCAGCAGTTTATTACAGGGTACTGAAGCTTTCTTT.

V usage is TRBV18 and J usage is TRBJ2-1, with 9 nucleotides matching TRBD1. The CDR3 totals 14 residues. CDR1 and CDR2 from the germline V gene are KGHSH and LQKENI. With V trimmed by 4 bases and J by 8 bases, 6 bases remained unmatched. The CDR3 nucleotides are TGTGCCAGCTCACGAACAGGGGGCCGGGATGAGCAGTTCTTC. Translation: CASSRTGGRDEQFF.

This clonotype has ten or more counts. The chain couples TRBV28 to TRBJ1-1; D is ambiguous. Germline values: CDR1 MDHEN, CDR2 SYDVKM. The CDR3 length is 13 residues. V dropped 6 bases and J dropped 1 base, with 9 bases sitting between them. The CDR3 protein is CASRPGSNTEAFF. The DNA of the CDR3 is TGTGCCAGCAGACCCGGATCGAACACTGAAGCTTTCTTT.

The J gene is TRBJ1-5, the V gene TRBV28, with 9 bases fitting TRBD1. Germline V CDR1 and CDR2: MDHEN, SYDVKM. J gave up 4 bases and V 5 bases, and 9 bases lay outside the gene matches. CDR3 length: 16 amino acids. The DNA of the CDR3 is TGTGCCAGCAGTCTACTACAGGGGGCAGGAAATCAGCCCCAGCATTTT. Its translation: CASSLLQGAGNQPQHF.

This clonotype was counted a few times. This chain links TRBV5-4 with TRBJ2-1; TRBD2 matches 8 bases. CDR1 and CDR2 (germline): SGHNT, YYREEE (reference sequence). J lost 10 bases, V lost 0 bases, and 3 bases had no gene match. The CDR3 extends over 13 amino acids. The CDR3 loop is CASSLAGGKEQFF. CDR3 in DNA: TGTGCCAGCAGCTTGGCGGGGGGGAAGGAGCAGTTCTTC.